This T cell receptor beta chain was captured by sequencing in a study of tumor-infiltrating lymphocytes in primary liver carcinoma. Making TCR beta cDNA involved approximately 530 ng total RNA and a constant-region primer. Slightly modified ARM-PCR served as the procedure for the TCR beta libraries. These libraries came from three rounds of nested multiplex PCR. Use of TRBV1-TRBV30 forward primers with a C-beta reverse primer characterized the first two PCR rounds, which lasted roughly 9 cycles each. TCRdb processed the multiplex PCR reads anew with MiXCR; each CDR3 protein has one entry. The data contain about 210,000 distinct CDR3 sequences, just under 85% of them singletons. From unsorted bulk tissue weighing roughly 17-31 mg, DNA and RNA were co-extracted. The CDR3 is 16 residues long. V lost 10 bases, J lost 7 bases, and 26 bases lay in between.

The sample taken for sequencing was tumor tissue from primary liver carcinoma. This receptor was obtained from a man aged 35-49 years with primary liver carcinoma and hepatitis B virus infection. The chain employs TRBV12-3 or TRBV12-4 and TRBJ2-1; possibly TRBD1 or TRBD2 for D (7 bases each). The CDR3 nucleotides are TGTGCCACCAGACAGGGTTGGGCGGGAGATTTTAATGAGCAGTTCTTC. This sequence encodes CATRQGWAGDFNEQFF.